The 7 T cell receptor beta chains in this list originate from one sample, sequenced in a study of CD8 T cells in Susac syndrome. With random hexamers, about 0.45 to 1 ug RNA was reverse transcribed. One entry per CDR3 protein, called by TCRdb with MiXCR from the immunoSEQ multiplex PCR reads. The sample holds hundreds of thousands of distinct CDR3 sequences, around 85% seen once. The sample comprised CD8+ T cells from PBMCs. All receptors come from a human donor with multiple sclerosis.

J is TRBJ2-3 and V is TRBV12-3 or TRBV12-4, with D maybe TRBD1 (6 bases). The CDR3 extends over 14 amino acids. V was cut by 7 bases and J by 0 bases, with 11 bases left in between. The CDR3 loop reads CASTPGQSTDTQYF. CDR3 nucleotides: TGTGCCAGCACCCCCGGACAGAGCACAGATACGCAGTATTTT.

The CDR3 here is CASSFSTGHQETQYF. In nucleotides, the CDR3 is TGTGCCAGCAGTTTTTCCACGGGGCACCAAGAGACCCAGTACTTC. J is TRBJ2-5 and V is TRBV27; D possibly uses TRBD1 or TRBD2 (5 bases each). The CDR3 is made up of 15 amino acids. V was clipped by 3 bases and J by 0 bases, with 11 bases between them. Germline V gives CDR1 MNHEY, CDR2 SMNVEV (reference sequence).

The chain couples TRBV20-1 to TRBJ1-5; 8 bases agree with TRBD1. V was clipped by 3 bases and J by 6 bases; unmatched bases: 4. Germline lookup yields CDR1 DFQATT and CDR2 SNEGSKA (reference sequence). The CDR3 sequence is 13 residues long. For the CDR3, the DNA is TGCAGTGCTAGGGGACAGGTCAGTCAGCCCCAGCATTTT. Amino acids: CSARGQVSQPQHF.

The chain combines TRBV5-1 with TRBJ1-1; maybe TRBD1 (5 bases). The CDR3 consists of 15 residues. CDR1 and CDR2 from the germline V gene are SGHRS and YFSETQ. V lost 3 bases and J lost 4, with 16 bases in between. The DNA of the CDR3 is TGCGCCAGCAGCTCAGGGTTGGCCGATTTCACTGAAGCTTTCTTT. Translated, it gives CASSSGLADFTEAFF.

The CDR3 region is CASSGLGAGELFF. Written as DNA, the CDR3 is TGTGCCAGCAGTGGGCTCGGGGCCGGGGAGCTGTTTTTT. V usage is TRBV6-1 and J usage is TRBJ2-2; D is possibly TRBD2 (5 bases). CDR1 is MNHNS, CDR2 SASEGT, per germline. V was trimmed by 4 bases and J by 6 bases, leaving 9 bases between them. This CDR3 spans 13 amino acids.

V and J are TRBV12-3 or TRBV12-4 and TRBJ2-1, with 10 bases fitting TRBD2. With 5 bases clipped from V and 10 bases from J, the junction kept 8 bases outside the gene matches. The CDR3 has 14 residues. CDR3 loop: CASSEAGGPGEQFF. In nucleotides, the CDR3 is TGTGCCAGCAGTGAAGCGGGGGGGCCGGGAGAGCAGTTCTTC.

V and J are TRBV15 and TRBJ2-7; D not resolved. This CDR3 has 12 amino acids. CDR1 is LNHNV, CDR2 YYDKDF, per germline (reference sequence). Trimming pared 5 bases from V and 6 bases from J, leaving 11 bases between. CDR3 sequence reads: CATSSQSSEQYF. DNA for the CDR3: TGTGCCACCAGCTCCCAGTCGTCCGAGCAGTACTTC.